This T cell receptor (beta chain) was identified during a study of cytotoxic CD8 clonotypes in ibrutinib-treated CLL. Study at large: After treatment lasting a median approximately 11 months, range 6 to 36, response samples were collected.

Study-level points and caveats: The study sampled sustained-remission and progressing patients at different times.

Trimming stripped 2 bases from V and 5 bases from J, with 12 bases between. Germline CDR1 SNHLY, CDR2 FYNNEI. The CDR3 is made up of 14 amino acids. Libraries were prepared by immunoSEQ multiplex PCR; TCRdb keeps only in-frame clonotypes and omits some of them. The sample carries around 330,000 clones, 67% recorded once. Concerning this clone: Its target is unknown.

The V and J genes are TRBV2 and TRBJ1-2; D uncertain. The specimen comprised PBMCs, sampled after 36 months of ibrutinib treatment. The TCR was taken from a human donor with chronic lymphocytic leukemia. The CDR3: CASSEQNMVYGYTF. CDR3 bases: TGTGCCAGCAGTGAACAGAATATGGTTTATGGCTACACCTTC.